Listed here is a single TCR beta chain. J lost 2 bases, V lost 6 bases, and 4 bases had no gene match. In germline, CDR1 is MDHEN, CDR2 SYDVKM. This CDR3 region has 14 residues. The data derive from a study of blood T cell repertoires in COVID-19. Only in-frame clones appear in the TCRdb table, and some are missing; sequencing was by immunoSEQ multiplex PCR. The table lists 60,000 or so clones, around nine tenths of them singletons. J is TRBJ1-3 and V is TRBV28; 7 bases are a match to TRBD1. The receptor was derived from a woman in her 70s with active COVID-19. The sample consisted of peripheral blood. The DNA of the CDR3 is TGTGCCAGCAGATTTACAGGGGCTGGAAACACCATATATTTT. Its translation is CASRFTGAGNTIYF.